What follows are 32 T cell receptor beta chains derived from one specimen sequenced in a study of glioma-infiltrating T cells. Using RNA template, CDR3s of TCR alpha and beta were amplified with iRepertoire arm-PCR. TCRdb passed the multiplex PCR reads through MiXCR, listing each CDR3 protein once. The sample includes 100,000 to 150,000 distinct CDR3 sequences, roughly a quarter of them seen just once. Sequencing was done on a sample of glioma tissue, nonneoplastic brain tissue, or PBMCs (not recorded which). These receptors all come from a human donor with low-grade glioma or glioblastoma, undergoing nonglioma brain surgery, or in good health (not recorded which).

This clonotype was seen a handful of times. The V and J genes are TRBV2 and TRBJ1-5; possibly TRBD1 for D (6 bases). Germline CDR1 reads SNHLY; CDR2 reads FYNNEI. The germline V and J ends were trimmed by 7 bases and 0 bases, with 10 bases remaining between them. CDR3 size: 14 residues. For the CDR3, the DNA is TGTGCCAGCACAGGGGTATATAGCAATCAGCCCCAGCATTTT. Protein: CASTGVYSNQPQHF.

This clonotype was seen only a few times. The CDR3 loop is CATSDPTADNSGNTIYF. CDR3 coding DNA: TGTGCCACCAGTGATCCGACAGCGGATAACTCTGGAAACACCATATATTTT. The chain has TRBV24-1 and TRBJ1-3; possibly TRBD1 for D (5 bases). The CDR3 has 17 amino acids. Between the trimmed V and J ends, which lost 3 bases and 0 bases, there was a span of 14 bases. The V gene's germline CDR1 is KGHDR and CDR2 SFDVKD.

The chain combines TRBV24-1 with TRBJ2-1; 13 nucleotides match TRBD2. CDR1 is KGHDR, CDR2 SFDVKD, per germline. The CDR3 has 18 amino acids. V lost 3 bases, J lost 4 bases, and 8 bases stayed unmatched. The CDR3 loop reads CATSDLGLAGETYNEQFF. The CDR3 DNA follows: TGTGCCACCAGTGATCTCGGACTAGCGGGGGAGACTTACAATGAGCAGTTCTTC.

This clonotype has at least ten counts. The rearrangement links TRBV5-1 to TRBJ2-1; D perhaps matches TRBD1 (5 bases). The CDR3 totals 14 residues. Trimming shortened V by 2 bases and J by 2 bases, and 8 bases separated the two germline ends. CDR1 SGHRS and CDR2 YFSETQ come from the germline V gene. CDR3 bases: TGCGCCAGCAGCTTCGACAGCGCCTACAATGAGCAGTTCTTC. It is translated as CASSFDSAYNEQFF.

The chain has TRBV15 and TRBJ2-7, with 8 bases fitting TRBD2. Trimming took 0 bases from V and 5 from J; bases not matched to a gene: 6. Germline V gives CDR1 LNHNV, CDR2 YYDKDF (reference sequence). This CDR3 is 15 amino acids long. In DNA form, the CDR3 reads TGTGCCACCAGCAGAGATCCGGGGGGGCTCGACGAGCAGTACGTC. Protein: CATSRDPGGLDEQYV.

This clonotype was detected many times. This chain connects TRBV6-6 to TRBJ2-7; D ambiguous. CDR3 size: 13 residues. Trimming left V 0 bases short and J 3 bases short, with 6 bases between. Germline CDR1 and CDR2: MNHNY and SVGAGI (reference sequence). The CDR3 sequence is CASSYSRIYEQYV. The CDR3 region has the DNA TGTGCCAGCAGTTACTCTCGGATCTACGAGCAGTACGTC.

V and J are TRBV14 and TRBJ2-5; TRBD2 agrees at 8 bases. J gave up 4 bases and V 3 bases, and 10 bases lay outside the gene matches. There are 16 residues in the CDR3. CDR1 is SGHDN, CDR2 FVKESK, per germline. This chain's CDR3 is CASSHLGAGERETQYF. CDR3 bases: TGTGCCAGCAGCCACCTTGGAGCGGGGGAGAGAGAGACCCAGTACTTC. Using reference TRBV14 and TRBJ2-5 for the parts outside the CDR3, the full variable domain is EAGVTQFPSHSVIEKGQTVTLRCDPISGHDNLYWYRRVMGKEIKFLLHFVKESKQDESGMPNNRFLAERTGGTYSTLKVQPAELEDSGVYFCASSHLGAGERETQYFGPGTRLLVL.

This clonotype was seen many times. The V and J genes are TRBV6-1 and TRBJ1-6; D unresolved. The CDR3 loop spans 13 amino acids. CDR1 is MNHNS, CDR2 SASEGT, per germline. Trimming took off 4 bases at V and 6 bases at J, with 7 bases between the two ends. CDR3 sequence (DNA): TGTGCCAGCAGTGGACCAGTTAATTCACCCCTCCACTTT. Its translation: CASSGPVNSPLHF.

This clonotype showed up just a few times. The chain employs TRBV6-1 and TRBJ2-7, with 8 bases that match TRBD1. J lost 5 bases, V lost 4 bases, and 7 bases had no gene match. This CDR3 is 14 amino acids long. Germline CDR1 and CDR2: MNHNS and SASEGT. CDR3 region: CASSGPDRADEQYV. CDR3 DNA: TGTGCCAGCAGTGGACCGGACAGGGCCGACGAGCAGTACGTC.

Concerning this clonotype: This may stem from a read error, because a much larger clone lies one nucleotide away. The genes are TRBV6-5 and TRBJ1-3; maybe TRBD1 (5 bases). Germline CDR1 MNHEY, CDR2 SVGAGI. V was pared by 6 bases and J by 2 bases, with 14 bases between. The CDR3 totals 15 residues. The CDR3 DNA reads TGTGCCAGCAGACAGACCGGGGGGACTGGAAACACCATATATTTT. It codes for CASRQTGGTGNTIYF.

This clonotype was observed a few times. CDR3 DNA sequence: TGCAGTGCCAGTTCTTCGGACAGGGGAAATTCACCCCTCCACTTT. Translation: CSASSSDRGNSPLHF. The chain links TRBV20-1 to TRBJ1-6; 9 nucleotides agree with TRBD1. V lost 6 bases to trimming and J lost 7 bases; unmatched junction nucleotides: 10. This CDR3 region has 15 residues. Germline loops: CDR1 DFQATT, CDR2 SNEGSKA (reference sequence).

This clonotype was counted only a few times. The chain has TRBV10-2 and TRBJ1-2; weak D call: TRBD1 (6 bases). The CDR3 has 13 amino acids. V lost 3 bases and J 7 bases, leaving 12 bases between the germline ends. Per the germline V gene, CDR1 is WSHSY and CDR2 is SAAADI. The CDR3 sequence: CASSDTGGSGYTF. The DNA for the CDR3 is TGCGCCAGCAGTGATACCGGGGGCTCTGGCTACACCTTC.

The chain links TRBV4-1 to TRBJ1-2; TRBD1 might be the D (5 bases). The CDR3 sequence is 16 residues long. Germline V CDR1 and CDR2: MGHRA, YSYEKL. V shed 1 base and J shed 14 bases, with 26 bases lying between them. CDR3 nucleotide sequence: TGCGCCAGCAGCCAAGCCAACGGACAAGCCGCTCTAGTGCTTACCTTC. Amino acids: CASSQANGQAALVLTF.

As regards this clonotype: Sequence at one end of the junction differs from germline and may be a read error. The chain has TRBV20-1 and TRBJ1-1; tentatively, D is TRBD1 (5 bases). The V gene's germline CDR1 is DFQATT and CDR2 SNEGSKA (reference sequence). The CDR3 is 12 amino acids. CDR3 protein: CSPGFPNTETFF. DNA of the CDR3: TGCAGTCCAGGGTTCCCGAACACTGAAACTTTCTTT.

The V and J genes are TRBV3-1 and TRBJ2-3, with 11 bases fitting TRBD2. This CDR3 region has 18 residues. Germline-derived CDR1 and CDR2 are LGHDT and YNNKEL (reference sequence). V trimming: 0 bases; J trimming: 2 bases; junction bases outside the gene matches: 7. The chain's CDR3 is CASSQDWMGLADTDTQYF. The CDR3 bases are TGTGCCAGCAGCCAAGATTGGATGGGACTAGCGGACACAGATACGCAGTATTTT.

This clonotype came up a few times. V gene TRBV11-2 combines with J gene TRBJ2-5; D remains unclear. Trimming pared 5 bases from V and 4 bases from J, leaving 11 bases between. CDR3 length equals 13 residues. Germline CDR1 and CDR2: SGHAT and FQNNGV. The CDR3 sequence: CASSRDVRETQYF. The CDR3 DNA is TGTGCCAGCAGCAGGGATGTAAGAGAGACCCAGTACTTC.

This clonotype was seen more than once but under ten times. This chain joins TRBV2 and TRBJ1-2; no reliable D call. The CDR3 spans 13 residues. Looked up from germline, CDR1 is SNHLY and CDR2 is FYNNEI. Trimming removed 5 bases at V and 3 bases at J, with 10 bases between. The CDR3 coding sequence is TGTGCCAGCAGTCCCCGGTATGACTATGGCTACACCTTC. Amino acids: CASSPRYDYGYTF.

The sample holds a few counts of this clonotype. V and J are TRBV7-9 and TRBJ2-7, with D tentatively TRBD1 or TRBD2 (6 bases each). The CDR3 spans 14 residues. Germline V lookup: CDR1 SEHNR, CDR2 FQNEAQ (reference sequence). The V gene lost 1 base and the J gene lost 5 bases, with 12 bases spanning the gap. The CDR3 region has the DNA TGTGCCAGCAGCTTAGATCCGGGGGCCCACGAGCAGTACGTC. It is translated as CASSLDPGAHEQYV.

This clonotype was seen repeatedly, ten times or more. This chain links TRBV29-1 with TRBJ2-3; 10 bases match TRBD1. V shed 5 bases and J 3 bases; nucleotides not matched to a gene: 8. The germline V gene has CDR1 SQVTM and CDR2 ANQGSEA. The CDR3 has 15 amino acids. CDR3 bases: TGCAGCGTTTCAGCCGGGACAGGGGTGACAGATACGCAGTATTTT. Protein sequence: CSVSAGTGVTDTQYF.

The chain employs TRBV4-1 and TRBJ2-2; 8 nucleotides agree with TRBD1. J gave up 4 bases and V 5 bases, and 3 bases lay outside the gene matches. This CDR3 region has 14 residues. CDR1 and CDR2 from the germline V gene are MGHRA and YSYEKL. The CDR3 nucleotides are TGCGCCAGCAGCTACAGGGGGAGCACCGGGGAGCTGTTTTTT. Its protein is CASSYRGSTGELFF.

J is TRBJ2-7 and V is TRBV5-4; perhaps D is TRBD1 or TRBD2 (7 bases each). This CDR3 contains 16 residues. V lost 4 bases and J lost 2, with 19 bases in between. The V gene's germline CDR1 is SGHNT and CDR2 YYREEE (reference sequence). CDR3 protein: CASSQGGGPNTYEQYV. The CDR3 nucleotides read TGTGCCAGCAGCCAGGGGGGGGGCCCGAATACCTACGAGCAGTACGTC.

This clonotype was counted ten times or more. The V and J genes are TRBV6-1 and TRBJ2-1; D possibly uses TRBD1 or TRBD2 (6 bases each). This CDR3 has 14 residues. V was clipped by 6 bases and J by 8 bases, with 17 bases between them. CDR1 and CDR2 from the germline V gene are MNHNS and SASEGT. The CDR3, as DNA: TGTGCCAGCAGGGACCCGGGGGCTTCGGATGAGCAGTTCTTC. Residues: CASRDPGASDEQFF.

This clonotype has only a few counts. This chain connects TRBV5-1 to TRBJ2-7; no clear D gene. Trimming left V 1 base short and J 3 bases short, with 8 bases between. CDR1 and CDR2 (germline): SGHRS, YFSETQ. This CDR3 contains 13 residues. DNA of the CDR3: TGCGCCAGCAGCTTGTTGGCCGGCTACGAGCAGTACGTC. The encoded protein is CASSLLAGYEQYV.

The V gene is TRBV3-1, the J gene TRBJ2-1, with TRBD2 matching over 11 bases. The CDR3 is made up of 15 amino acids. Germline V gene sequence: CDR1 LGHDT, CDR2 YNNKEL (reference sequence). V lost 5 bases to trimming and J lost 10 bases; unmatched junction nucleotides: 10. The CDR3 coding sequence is TGTGCCAGCAGCGAAGGGGCTAGCGGGGGGCTCGAGCAGTTCTTC. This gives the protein CASSEGASGGLEQFF.

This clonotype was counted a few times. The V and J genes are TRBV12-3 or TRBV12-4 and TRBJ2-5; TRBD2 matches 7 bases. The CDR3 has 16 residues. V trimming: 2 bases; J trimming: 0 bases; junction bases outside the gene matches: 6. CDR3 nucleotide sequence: TGTGCCAGCAGTTTATTTGGTCTAGCGGACCAAGAGACCCAGTACTTC. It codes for CASSLFGLADQETQYF.

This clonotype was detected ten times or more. CDR3 region: CATLRTRRGVGEQFF. CDR3 nucleotide sequence: TGTGCCACCCTACGAACACGGAGGGGGGTAGGGGAGCAGTTCTTC. This chain links TRBV28 with TRBJ2-1; TRBD1 or TRBD2 may be the D gene (6 bases each). The germline V and J ends were trimmed by 10 bases and 10 bases, with 26 bases remaining between them. Germline CDR1 reads MDHEN; CDR2 reads SYDVKM. The CDR3 runs to 15 residues.

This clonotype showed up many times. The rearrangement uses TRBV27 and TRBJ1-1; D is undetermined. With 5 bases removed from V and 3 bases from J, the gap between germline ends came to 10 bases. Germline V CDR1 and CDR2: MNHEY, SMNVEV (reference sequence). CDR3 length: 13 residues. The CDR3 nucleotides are TGTGCCAGCAGTCCCTACGAGGACACTGAAGCTTTCTTT. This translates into CASSPYEDTEAFF.

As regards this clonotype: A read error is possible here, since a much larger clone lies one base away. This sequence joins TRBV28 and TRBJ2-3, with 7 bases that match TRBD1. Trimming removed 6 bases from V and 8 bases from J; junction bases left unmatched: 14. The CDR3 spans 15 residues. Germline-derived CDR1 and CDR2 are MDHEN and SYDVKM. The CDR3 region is CASRLEYEGAGTQYF. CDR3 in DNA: TGTGCCAGCAGGTTGGAGTATGAGGGGGCGGGTACGCAGTATTTT.

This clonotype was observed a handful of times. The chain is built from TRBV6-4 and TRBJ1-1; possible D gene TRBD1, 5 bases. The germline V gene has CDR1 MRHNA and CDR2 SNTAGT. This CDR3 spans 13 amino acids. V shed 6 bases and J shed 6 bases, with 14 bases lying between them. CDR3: CASSSGPGAEAFF. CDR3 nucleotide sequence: TGTGCCAGCAGCTCGGGACCGGGAGCTGAAGCTTTCTTT.

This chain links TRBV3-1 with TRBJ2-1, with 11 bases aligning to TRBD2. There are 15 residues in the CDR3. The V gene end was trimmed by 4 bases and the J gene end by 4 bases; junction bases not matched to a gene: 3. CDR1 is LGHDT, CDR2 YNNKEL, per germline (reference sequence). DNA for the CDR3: TGTGCCAGCAGCCCCGCTAGCGGGGGGTACAATGAGCAGTTCTTC. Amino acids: CASSPASGGYNEQFF.

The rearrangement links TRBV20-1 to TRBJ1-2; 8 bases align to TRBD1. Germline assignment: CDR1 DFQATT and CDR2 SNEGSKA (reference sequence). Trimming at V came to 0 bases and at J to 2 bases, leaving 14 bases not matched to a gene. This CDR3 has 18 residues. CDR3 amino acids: CSARDSRPQGGNNYGYTF. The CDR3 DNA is TGCAGTGCTAGAGATTCACGTCCACAGGGGGGCAACAACTATGGCTACACCTTC.

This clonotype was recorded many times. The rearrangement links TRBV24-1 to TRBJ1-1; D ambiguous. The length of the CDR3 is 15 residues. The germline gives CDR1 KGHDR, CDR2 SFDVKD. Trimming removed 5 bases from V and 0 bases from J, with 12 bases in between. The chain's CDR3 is CATSVAEALNTEAFF. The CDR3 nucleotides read TGTGCCACCAGTGTTGCAGAAGCACTGAACACTGAAGCTTTCTTT.